One sample yielded the 24 T cell receptor beta chains listed below, sequenced in a study of cytomegalovirus exposure and HLA in healthy donors. PCR amplification relied on 60 Vbeta primers (plus 13 Jbeta primers). Repertoires were generated with immunoSEQ multiplex PCR, while TCRdb's copy carries only in-frame clones and drops some. Of around 200,000 clones listed, about four fifths are singletons. The source material was PBMCs. All receptors derive from a man between 45 and 60 years old in good health and CMV-seronegative.

The chain links TRBV5-5 to TRBJ2-3; D is perhaps TRBD2 (5 bases). Germline CDR1 reads SGHKS; CDR2 reads YYEKEE (reference sequence). This CDR3 has 17 amino acids. Trimming shortened V by 3 bases and J by 3 bases, and 20 bases separated the two germline ends. The CDR3 is CASSSRTSLARTDTQYF. The CDR3 DNA follows: TGTGCCAGCAGCTCACGGACTTCCTTGGCTAGGACAGATACGCAGTATTTT. The full variable domain, in which reference TRBV5-5 and TRBJ2-3 provide the parts outside the CDR3, is DAGVTQSPTHLIKTRGQQVTLRCSPISGHKSVSWYQQVLGQGPQFIFQYYEKEERGRGNFPDRFSARQFPNYSSELNVNALLLGDSALYLCASSSRTSLARTDTQYFGPGTRLTVL.

The V and J genes are TRBV19 and TRBJ2-5, with D tentatively TRBD1 (6 bases). CDR3 length: 15 residues. Deletions cut 7 bases from V and 2 bases from J, with 17 bases between. The germline V gene encodes CDR1 LNHDA and CDR2 SQIVND (reference sequence). The DNA for the CDR3 is TGTGCCAGTAAAAGTGGGGGCGATAAACAAGAGACCCAGTACTTC. It yields the protein CASKSGGDKQETQYF.

CDR3 sequence reads: CASSLQSNYGYTF. The CDR3 DNA follows: TGTGCCAGCAGTTTACAGTCTAACTATGGCTACACCTTC. The chain links TRBV28 to TRBJ1-2; D remains unclear. Germline V lookup: CDR1 MDHEN, CDR2 SYDVKM. The CDR3 sequence is 13 residues long. The V and J ends lost 2 bases and 0 bases respectively, with 4 bases between them.

The chain links TRBV19 to TRBJ2-7, with TRBD2 identical over 8 bases. With V trimmed by 5 bases and J by 4 bases, 7 bases remained unmatched. CDR1 and CDR2 (germline): LNHDA, SQIVND (reference sequence). The CDR3 covers 14 residues. The CDR3 here is CASSRQRGTYEQYF. The CDR3 region has the DNA TGTGCCAGTAGTCGCCAGCGGGGGACATACGAGCAGTACTTC. The whole variable domain, filled in from reference TRBV19 and TRBJ2-7, reads DGGITQSPKYLFRKEGQNVTLSCEQNLNHDAMYWYRQDPGQGLRLIYYSQIVNDFQKGDIAEGYSVSREKKESFPLTVTSAQKNPTAFYLCASSRQRGTYEQYFGPGTRLTVT.

The chain uses TRBV9 and TRBJ2-1; D is unresolved. Trimming removed 0 bases at V and 9 bases at J, with 7 bases between. The CDR3 consists of 12 residues. Germline assignment: CDR1 SGDLS and CDR2 YYNGEE. CDR3 nucleotides: TGTGCCAGCAGCGTAGATCCCCGTGAGCAGTTCTTC. Its translation is CASSVDPREQFF. Complete variable domain (other parts from reference TRBV9 and TRBJ2-1): DSGVTQTPKHLITATGQRVTLRCSPRSGDLSVYWYQQSLDQGLQFLIQYYNGEERAKGNILERFSAQQFPDLHSELNLSSLELGDSALYFCASSVDPREQFFGPGTRLTVL.

The J gene is TRBJ1-5, the V gene TRBV19; possibly TRBD1 for D (5 bases). Germline V gene data show CDR1 as LNHDA and CDR2 as SQIVND (reference sequence). Trimming cost V 10 bases and J 2 bases, with 24 bases left between them. This CDR3 comprises 17 residues. CDR3 region: CANSPGGGRLGNQPQHF. DNA of the CDR3: TGTGCCAATAGCCCCGGGGGAGGGCGATTGGGCAATCAGCCCCAGCATTTT.

The V and J genes are TRBV4-2 and TRBJ2-7; the D is unclear. Looked up from germline, CDR1 is LGHNA and CDR2 is YNFKEQ. This CDR3 is 14 amino acids long. Trimming took 0 bases from V and 3 from J, leaving 9 bases between them. The CDR3 reads CASSQERQFYEQYF. The CDR3, as DNA: TGTGCCAGCAGCCAAGAAAGACAATTCTACGAGCAGTACTTC.

The chain employs TRBV7-2 and TRBJ2-2, with a possible D match to TRBD2 (6 bases). The length of the CDR3 is 17 residues. The germline V gene has CDR1 SGHTA and CDR2 FQGNSA. Trimming stripped 5 bases from V and 6 bases from J, with 22 bases between. CDR3 residues: CASSLQPQLAGPGELFF. In DNA form, the CDR3 reads TGTGCCAGCAGCCTGCAGCCGCAACTAGCCGGCCCCGGGGAGCTGTTTTTT.

A single count supports this clone. J is TRBJ2-7 and V is TRBV5-1; 9 nucleotides line up with TRBD1. The CDR3 covers 15 residues. Germline assignment: CDR1 SGHRS and CDR2 YFSETQ. V lost 3 bases and J lost 0; bases outside the gene matches: 4. The CDR3 reads CASSWGQGYSYEQYF. The DNA for the CDR3 is TGCGCCAGCAGCTGGGGACAGGGATACTCCTACGAGCAGTACTTC.

The chain uses TRBV29-1 and TRBJ1-1; 7 nucleotides line up with TRBD1. This CDR3 region has 14 residues. Trimming took 7 bases from V and 3 from J; bases not matched to a gene: 11. Looked up from germline, CDR1 is SQVTM and CDR2 is ANQGSEA. The CDR3, as DNA: TGCAGCGCCGGACTCGGGAGGGGGCACACTGAAGCTTTCTTT. Its protein is CSAGLGRGHTEAFF.

The V call is TRBV30, the J call TRBJ1-5; D is ambiguous. The CDR3 length is 17 residues. V lost 0 bases and J lost 0, with 15 bases in between. The germline CDR1 and CDR2 sequences are GTSNPN and SVGIG (reference sequence). The CDR3 loop is CAWSVNLPRDSNQPQHF. The CDR3 DNA reads TGTGCCTGGAGTGTAAACCTTCCCCGGGATAGCAATCAGCCCCAGCATTTT. The full variable domain, its missing parts supplied by reference TRBV30 and TRBJ1-5, is SQTIHQWPATLVQPVGSPLSLECTVEGTSNPNLYWYRQAAGRGLQLLFYSVGIGQISSEVPQNLSASRPQDRQFILSSKKLLLSDSGFYLCAWSVNLPRDSNQPQHFGDGTRLSIL.

V usage is TRBV19 and J usage is TRBJ2-1; 7 bases fit TRBD2. V shed 8 bases and J 9 bases; nucleotides not matched to a gene: 13. CDR1 is LNHDA and CDR2 is SQIVND in the germline V gene (reference sequence). The CDR3 consists of 14 residues. The CDR3 DNA reads as TGTGCCAGTGCAGAGCGGGGAGGTTCGCGTGAGCAGTTCTTC. This sequence encodes CASAERGGSREQFF.

V is TRBV19 and J is TRBJ1-6, with D perhaps TRBD1 (6 bases). Germline CDR1 is LNHDA and CDR2 is SQIVND (reference sequence). Trimming took off 4 bases at V and 5 bases at J, with 18 bases between the two ends. This CDR3 is 17 amino acids long. The CDR3 reads CASSRIFHRANNSPLHF. The DNA of the CDR3 is TGTGCCAGTAGTAGAATTTTCCACAGGGCGAATAATTCACCCCTCCACTTT.

The chain couples TRBV4-3 to TRBJ2-7, with TRBD1 as a possible D gene (6 bases). Trimming removed 3 bases from V and 2 bases from J, with 14 bases in between. This CDR3 has 15 residues. Germline-derived CDR1 and CDR2 are LGHNA and YSLEER. CDR3 DNA sequence: TGCGCCAGCAGCCAGGGGGCCAAGGGTCCCTACGAGCAGTACTTC. It encodes CASSQGAKGPYEQYF.

The chain uses TRBV27 and TRBJ2-7, with TRBD1 as a possible D gene (5 bases). The germline V and J ends were trimmed by 4 bases and 2 bases, with 12 bases remaining between them. CDR1 and CDR2 from the germline V gene are MNHEY and SMNVEV (reference sequence). This CDR3 contains 14 residues. This CDR3 is CASSSSRVAYEQYF. CDR3 DNA: TGTGCCAGCAGTTCGAGCAGGGTAGCCTACGAGCAGTACTTC.

This clone was seen just once. The V gene is TRBV5-1, the J gene TRBJ2-7; 11 bases agree with TRBD1. The CDR3 length is 16 residues. Germline CDR1 reads SGHRS; CDR2 reads YFSETQ. V lost 0 bases and J lost 5; bases outside the gene matches: 7. CDR3 sequence (DNA): TGCGCCAGCAGCTTGGGGCCGGGACAGGGGGACCACGAGCAGTACTTC. As protein: CASSLGPGQGDHEQYF.

The chain joins TRBV18 to TRBJ1-1; D not certain. The CDR3 sequence is 14 residues long. CDR1 KGHSH and CDR2 LQKENI come from the germline V gene. V shed 1 base and J shed 4 bases, with 10 bases lying between them. CDR3 DNA: TGTGCCAGCTCACCACGGGCAGACGTCACTGAAGCTTTCTTT. This sequence encodes CASSPRADVTEAFF.

The chain recombines TRBV11-2 with TRBJ2-7; 7 nucleotides agree with TRBD1. Trimming took 2 bases from V and 6 from J; bases not matched to a gene: 16. Per germline, CDR1 SGHAT and CDR2 FQNNGV. The CDR3 sequence is 17 residues long. The CDR3 loop reads CASSLRGPQKGLSEQYF. CDR3 bases: TGTGCCAGCAGCTTAAGGGGGCCACAGAAGGGGCTGAGCGAGCAGTACTTC.

On this clone itself: One end of the junction fails to match germline, which may point to a read error. CDR3 sequence: CSSSWGDRANYGYTF. For the CDR3, the DNA is TGTTCCAGCAGCTGGGGGGACAGGGCTAACTATGGCTACACCTTC. The chain is built from TRBV7-9 and TRBJ1-2, with 9 bases identical to TRBD1. The CDR3 has 15 residues. Germline values: CDR1 SEHNR, CDR2 FQNEAQ (reference sequence).

The chain links TRBV4-1 to TRBJ2-1, with D perhaps TRBD1 (6 bases). In germline, CDR1 is MGHRA, CDR2 YSYEKL. The CDR3 loop spans 15 amino acids. The V end was cut by 3 bases, the J end by 0 bases, with 9 bases between. The CDR3 DNA is TGCGCCAGCAGCCAGGGCAGGGGCTCCTACAATGAGCAGTTCTTC. This encodes CASSQGRGSYNEQFF.

The J gene is TRBJ1-2, the V gene TRBV5-1, with 7 bases aligning to TRBD1. V dropped 2 bases and J dropped 0; count of bases not matched to a gene: 1. Germline-derived CDR1 and CDR2 are SGHRS and YFSETQ. The CDR3 totals 14 residues. This CDR3 is CASSLGGPNYGYTF. CDR3 bases: TGCGCCAGCAGCTTAGGGGGCCCTAACTATGGCTACACCTTC.

The chain employs TRBV4-3 and TRBJ2-7, with 8 bases aligning to TRBD2. V shed 1 base, J shed 0 bases, and the junction held 11 bases outside the gene matches. The CDR3 loop spans 18 amino acids. Germline V gives CDR1 LGHNA, CDR2 YSLEER. The CDR3 coding sequence is TGCGCCAGCAGCCAAGGAGGTGCGGGGGGCCCATACTCCTACGAGCAGTACTTC. It encodes CASSQGGAGGPYSYEQYF.

The chain links TRBV7-9 to TRBJ1-5; 7 bases align to TRBD1. V was pared by 1 base and J by 3 bases, with 3 bases of the junction left unmatched. Germline V gives CDR1 SEHNR, CDR2 FQNEAQ (reference sequence). This CDR3 spans 15 amino acids. The CDR3 loop reads CASSLVGQLNQPQHF. CDR3 coding DNA: TGTGCCAGCAGCTTAGTGGGACAGCTCAATCAGCCCCAGCATTTT.

The rearrangement links TRBV28 to TRBJ2-1, with TRBD2 identical over 9 bases. CDR1 is MDHEN, CDR2 SYDVKM, per germline. The CDR3 length is 17 residues. After removal of 5 bases from V and 7 bases from J, the junction contained 15 bases not matched to a gene. The CDR3 sequence is CASSTYTSGRTRNEQFF. CDR3 DNA: TGTGCCAGCAGTACCTATACTAGCGGGCGGACCCGGAATGAGCAGTTCTTC.